The rows below give T cell receptor beta chains drawn from one sample of a study of blood T cell repertoires in COVID-19. Clones were read by immunoSEQ multiplex PCR, and TCRdb kept only the in-frame ones, dropping some. Of roughly 280,000 clones detected, about 85% appear once; the ten largest clones hold 3.6%. The sequencing input was peripheral blood. The source of these receptors is a man aged 18 to 29 with active or convalescent COVID-19. The CDR3 runs from the conserved cysteine through the conserved F or W. The D gene is left open where the match is weak. Some rows have no size entry. The others give once, few or many, or a class for an expanded clone.

abundance	v_gene	j_gene	d_gene	CDR3nt	CDR3aa
.	TRBV10-2	TRBJ2-7	TRBD2	TGCGCCAGCAGTGGGGGGGTGGGACTAGCCTCTAACGAGCAGTACTTC	CASSGGVGLASNEQYF
.	TRBV5-1	TRBJ2-1	TRBD2	TGCGCCAGCACCATTAGCGGGGGAGAGTACAATGAGCAGTTCTTC	CASTISGGEYNEQFF
.	TRBV7-2	TRBJ1-1	TRBD1	TGTGCCAGCAGCCGGGACAGTTCCATGAACACTGAAGCTTTCTTT	CASSRDSSMNTEAFF
many	TRBV11-2	TRBJ2-3	TRBD2	TGTGCCAGCAGCTTAGTCCTCCCGATGGGCGGGGGGAGCACAGATACGCAGTATTTT	CASSLVLPMGGGSTDTQYF
.	TRBV28	TRBJ1-2	TRBD1	TGTGCCAGCAGCCAAACCGGACAGGGGTTCACCTTC	CASSQTGQGFTF
.	TRBV6-2/TRBV6-3	TRBJ2-1	TRBD2	TGTGCCAGCAGCATCAGGACCGGGACTAGGGAGTTCTTC	CASSIRTGTREFF
.	TRBV19	TRBJ2-5	.	TGTGCCAGTAGTATAGGTCCGGGTTTAAAGACCCAGTACTTC	CASSIGPGLKTQYF
.	TRBV6-5	TRBJ1-1	.	TGTGCCAGCAGTTACTCCGCGGTAACTGAAGCTTTCTTT	CASSYSAVTEAFF
.	TRBV5-5	TRBJ1-6	TRBD1	TGTGCCAGCAGCTTGACCGGGACAGGATCTTCCCCCCTCCACTTT	CASSLTGTGSSPLHF
once	TRBV25-1	TRBJ1-1	TRBD1	TGTGCCAGCACCCAAGGACAGGGGTTCATGAACACTGAAGCTTTCTTT	CASTQGQGFMNTEAFF
.	TRBV27	TRBJ2-7	TRBD1	TGTGCCAGCCAGCCGAGGCAGGGGGTTTACGAGCAGTACTTC	CASQPRQGVYEQYF
.	TRBV5-4	TRBJ2-3	.	TGTGCCAGCAGCTTGGGGGCGGGCGGCACAGATACGCAGTATTTT	CASSLGAGGTDTQYF
.	TRBV6-1	TRBJ2-1	.	TGTGCCAGCAGTGAAGGATTTCTCAGCTCCTACAATGAGCAGTTCTTC	CASSEGFLSSYNEQFF
.	TRBV4-2	TRBJ1-5	TRBD1	TGTGCCAGCAGCCGTTTAGGACAGGGTTATAGCAATCAGCCCCAGCATTTT	CASSRLGQGYSNQPQHF
.	TRBV11-2	TRBJ2-5	.	TGTGCCAGCAGCTTAGGTGGGAGTATGCCTGAGACCCAGTACTTC	CASSLGGSMPETQYF
.	TRBV24-1	TRBJ2-2	.	TGTGCCACCAGTGATTATGAGGGCCTGGGGACCGGGGAGCTGTTTTTT	CATSDYEGLGTGELFF
.	TRBV12-3/TRBV12-4	TRBJ1-6	.	TGTGCCAGCAGACCAGGGAATTCACCCCTCCACTTT	CASRPGNSPLHF
.	TRBV7-2	TRBJ2-2	.	TGTGCCAGCAGCCGGTTTATTCACACCGGGGAGCTGTTTTTT	CASSRFIHTGELFF
.	TRBV12-5	TRBJ1-1	.	TGTGCTAGTGGTTTGAGCGTGGGGGCAGGAACTGAAGCTTTCTTT	CASGLSVGAGTEAFF
.	TRBV30	TRBJ1-2	.	TGTGCCTGGGGCCCACAAGGGGTCTATGGCTACACCTTC	CAWGPQGVYGYTF
.	TRBV11-3	TRBJ2-5	TRBD1	TGTGCCAGCAGCTTAACCAGGGGGAGTCAAGAGACCCAGTACTTC	CASSLTRGSQETQYF
.	TRBV7-7	TRBJ2-1	.	TGTGCCAGCAGCTTATCCCTCCAGCGTGAATATGGTGAGCAGTTCTTC	CASSLSLQREYGEQFF
.	TRBV5-1	TRBJ1-4	.	TGCGCCAGCAGCTTAGCGGACCGACCGAAAGGTGAAAAACTGTTTTTT	CASSLADRPKGEKLFF
.	TRBV4-1	TRBJ2-7	.	TGCGCCAGCAGCCAAGGAGTCGTCTTAACCTACGAGCAGTACTTC	CASSQGVVLTYEQYF
.	TRBV7-2	TRBJ2-1	TRBD2	TGTGCCAGCAGCTTAGTTGGCGGGAGGGCTGAAAATGAGCAGTTCTTC	CASSLVGGRAENEQFF
.	TRBV14	TRBJ2-7	TRBD2	TGTGCCAGCAGCCAAGATCCTGGACTAGCGTTCGAGCAGTACTTC	CASSQDPGLAFEQYF
.	TRBV19	TRBJ2-1	TRBD2	TGTGCCAGTAGGGGACTAGCGGGATACAATGAGCAGTTCTTC	CASRGLAGYNEQFF
few	TRBV7-9	TRBJ2-3	TRBD1	TGTGCCAGCAGCTTAGGGACAGGGGGGAGCACAGATACGCAGTATTTT	CASSLGTGGSTDTQYF
.	TRBV5-1	TRBJ2-3	.	TGCGCCAGCAGCAGTGAGGCAGATACGCAGTATTTT	CASSSEADTQYF
.	TRBV9	TRBJ1-1	.	TGTGCCAGCAGCGCGAGTCGGGGGGCGACGGTCGTCGGTGAAGCTTTCTTT	CASSASRGATVVGEAFF
.	TRBV27	TRBJ1-5	.	TGTGCCAGCAGTTTAGAGGGTCCGGATCAGCCCCAGCATTTT	CASSLEGPDQPQHF
once	TRBV5-1	TRBJ2-1	TRBD1	TGCGCCAGCAGCCAGGGACAGCCGAGGGATGAGCAGTTCTTC	CASSQGQPRDEQFF
few	TRBV5-1	TRBJ1-4	.	TGCGCCAGCAGCGAGGCAGCAACTAATGAAAAACTGTTTTTT	CASSEAATNEKLFF
.	TRBV12-5	TRBJ1-4	.	TGTGCTAGTGGTTTGGGGGACACAGAGGGCCACCCTAATGAAAAACTGTTTTTT	CASGLGDTEGHPNEKLFF
.	TRBV6-4	TRBJ1-2	TRBD1	TGTGCCAGCACAGGGGGGAGTTTAATAGTGCATGGCTACACCTTC	CASTGGSLIVHGYTF
.	TRBV5-1	TRBJ1-1	.	TGCGCCAGCAGCTTGGGGGAGAGGCAGAACACTGAAGCTTTCTTT	CASSLGERQNTEAFF
.	TRBV28	TRBJ1-2	.	TGTGCCAGCAGTTTCAGCGGATCTTACTATGGCTACACCTTC	CASSFSGSYYGYTF
.	TRBV28	TRBJ2-3	TRBD2	TGTGCCAGCAGTCCCCCCGGGACTATGTCTTTTGGTACGCAGTATTTT	CASSPPGTMSFGTQYF
.	TRBV6-5	TRBJ2-2	.	TGTGCCAGCAGTTTACTCCTGCGGGGAACCGGGGAGCTGTTTTTT	CASSLLLRGTGELFF
.	TRBV9	TRBJ2-3	.	TGTGCCAGCAGCGTAGGGACGGGGTCTAGCACAGATACGCAGTATTTT	CASSVGTGSSTDTQYF
.	TRBV5-6	TRBJ2-7	TRBD1	TGTGCCAGCAGCTTGCGCGGGACAGGGATCTCCGAGCAGTACTTC	CASSLRGTGISEQYF
.	TRBV12-3/TRBV12-4	TRBJ1-2	.	TGTGCCAGCAGTTTAGTAGGACACGGCTACACCTTC	CASSLVGHGYTF
few	TRBV2	TRBJ2-2	.	TGTGCCAGCAGTGCCTTGCAGACCGGGGAGCTGTTTTTT	CASSALQTGELFF
.	TRBV30	TRBJ2-5	TRBD2	TGTGCCTGGAGTCGAGCGGGAGGCCTCCAAGAGACCCAGTACTTC	CAWSRAGGLQETQYF
few	TRBV9	TRBJ1-6	TRBD1	TGTGCCAGCAGCGTAGAAGGGACAGGGCTTAGTTCACCCCTCCACTTT	CASSVEGTGLSSPLHF
.	TRBV6-2/TRBV6-3	TRBJ2-3	TRBD2	TGTGCCAGCAGTTACCTAGCGGGGGCCCCCACAGATACGCAGTATTTT	CASSYLAGAPTDTQYF
.	TRBV19	TRBJ2-7	.	TGTGCCAGTAGCCCGGTGATAGTTGTTGGGAGAGAGCAGTACTTC	CASSPVIVVGREQYF
.	TRBV7-2	TRBJ2-4	TRBD2	TGTGCCAGCAAGGCCCGACTAGCCGGAGGGAGCTCCAACATTCAGTACTTC	CASKARLAGGSSNIQYF